A selection of T cell receptor beta chains follows, all from one sample in a study of blood T cell repertoires in COVID-19. The repertoire was sequenced with immunoSEQ multiplex PCR; TCRdb's copy has only in-frame clones and lacks some. The sample shows roughly 260,000 clones, about nine tenths of them seen only once. The specimen sequenced was peripheral blood. These receptors were obtained from a man aged 35 to 55 who had recovered from COVID-19. Both conserved end residues are part of each CDR3. Fields, in order: J gene, clone size, D gene, V gene, CDR3 protein, CDR3 DNA. The D gene is left open where the match is weak. A row's size may be missing; if present it is once, few, many or a size class.

J: TRBJ2-1; size: few; D: TRBD2; V: TRBV7-3; CDR3: CASSFGTSGYNEQFF; DNA: TGTGCCAGCAGCTTCGGGACTAGCGGTTACAATGAGCAGTTCTTC
J: TRBJ2-7; size: NA; D: NA; V: TRBV7-5; CDR3: CARSEGVQYF; DNA: TGTGCCAGAAGCGAGGGAGTGCAGTACTTC
J: TRBJ2-5; size: NA; D: TRBD1; V: TRBV2; CDR3: CASRGEPGQGWGETQYF; DNA: TGTGCCAGCAGGGGGGAGCCTGGACAGGGGTGGGGAGAGACCCAGTACTTC
J: TRBJ2-1; size: NA; D: NA; V: TRBV2; CDR3: CASSPRGLPYNEQFF; DNA: TGTGCCAGCAGCCCCAGGGGTTTACCCTACAATGAGCAGTTCTTC
J: TRBJ2-7; size: NA; D: NA; V: TRBV18; CDR3: CASSQAVSYEQYF; DNA: TGTGCCAGCTCGCAGGCTGTCTCCTACGAGCAGTACTTC
J: TRBJ2-1; size: NA; D: NA; V: TRBV5-6; CDR3: CASSLITVSYNEQFF; DNA: TGTGCCAGCAGCTTGATAACAGTATCCTACAATGAGCAGTTCTTC
J: TRBJ2-2; size: NA; D: TRBD1; V: TRBV5-1; CDR3: CASSPWTGVTGELFF; DNA: TGCGCCAGCAGCCCTTGGACAGGTGTCACCGGGGAGCTGTTTTTT
J: TRBJ1-2; size: NA; D: NA; V: TRBV2; CDR3: CARPGGSFSSNYGYTF; DNA: TGTGCCAGGCCGGGGGGGTCCTTTTCCTCTAACTATGGCTACACCTTC
J: TRBJ2-3; size: NA; D: NA; V: TRBV7-9; CDR3: CASSSPGGPTDTQYF; DNA: TGTGCCAGCAGCTCTCCGGGGGGCCCCACAGATACGCAGTATTTT
J: TRBJ2-3; size: NA; D: NA; V: TRBV7-9; CDR3: CASSEGGSTDTQYF; DNA: TGTGCCAGCAGCGAAGGGGGAAGCACAGATACGCAGTATTTT
J: TRBJ2-2; size: NA; D: NA; V: TRBV5-1; CDR3: CASSLELPGTGELFF; DNA: TGCGCCAGCAGCTTGGAGCTCCCCGGGACCGGGGAGCTGTTTTTT
J: TRBJ2-7; size: NA; D: TRBD1; V: TRBV27; CDR3: CASSLGRQGDEQYF; DNA: TGTGCCAGCAGTTTAGGGCGACAGGGTGACGAGCAGTACTTC
J: TRBJ2-7; size: NA; D: TRBD2; V: TRBV27; CDR3: CASSPKGGPYEQYF; DNA: TGTGCCAGCAGCCCTAAGGGAGGGCCCTACGAGCAGTACTTC
J: TRBJ1-5; size: once; D: TRBD1; V: TRBV19; CDR3: CASGTAGRDQPQHF; DNA: TGTGCCAGCGGGACAGCCGGCAGGGATCAGCCCCAGCATTTT
J: TRBJ2-7; size: NA; D: TRBD2; V: TRBV30; CDR3: CAWRLPLAGLGYEQYF; DNA: TGTGCCTGGAGGCTCCCACTAGCGGGGCTGGGATACGAGCAGTACTTC